This T cell receptor (beta chain) derives from a study of glioma-infiltrating T cells after dendritic cell vaccination (TCRdb year 2016). Turning to the overall study: A cohort of roughly 15 glioblastoma patients from Phase I and II dendritic cell vaccination trials was included, of whom 9 were newly diagnosed and 6 had recurrent disease. Patients received autologous tumor lysate-pulsed dendritic cell vaccination between about 2003 and 2013. The vaccine consisted of monocyte-derived dendritic cells cultured roughly 7 days with IL-4 and GM-CSF, then pulsed overnight with autologous tumor lysate. Each patient was given three intradermal dendritic cell vaccine injections, spaced two weeks apart, in the arm below the axilla. Deep sequencing of TCR beta CDR3 regions was used to quantify tumor-infiltrating lymphocyte content and compare tumor and blood repertoires in dendritic cell-vaccinated glioblastoma patients. Survival after dendritic cell vaccination was correlated with TCR sequencing metrics, such as TIL content and the overlap between tumor and blood repertoires.

The immunoSEQ assay amplified TCRB CDR3 regions from approximately 1.8 micrograms of genomic DNA, or from all available DNA when less than that amount was available. Multiplex PCR used 60 forward primers for TCR V beta segments and 13 reverse primers for J beta segments. To estimate the number of reads per starting template, synthetic control templates were added to each sample at limiting dilution. The Illumina HiSeq System generated 87 bp sequencing reads. In the original analysis: PCR and sequencing errors were removed by merging closely related sequences with a nearest neighbor algorithm. TCR overlap was measured as the percentage of unique tumor TCR beta sequences that were also present in the peripheral blood of the same patient. TCRdb retrieved this table from immuneACCESS and kept in-frame rearrangements only. Not all clones are present; in checked studies, unresolved V genes account for under half, and no reason is known for the remainder. V and J calls and clone size are those listed in that table; D and trimming were worked out from the DNA. This sample is represented by 75,000 to 100,000 clones; around three quarters of them were singletons. Over 5% of the sample lies in the top ten.

Counted from cysteine to phenylalanine, this CDR3 has 13 amino acids. Only the CDR3 part of the read is kept: 39 bases, read in frame from the first base. Between the V and J ends, shortened by 4 bases and 0 bases respectively, the junction contains 7 bases. CDR1 MNHNS and CDR2 SASEGT are derived from the germline V gene. Selection of patients required sufficient residual fresh-frozen tumor tissue and over two years of available survival data. Molecular status otherwise varied across the glioblastoma patients, but none of them carried an isocitrate dehydrogenase mutation. PBMC were collected before vaccination, two weeks after the third vaccination, and at tumor progression if progression occurred. Genomic DNA was extracted with the Qiagen DNeasy Blood extraction Kit. Study-wide conclusions, independent of this receptor: The cohort was small and heterogeneous, with few patients having full blood and tumor sets and even fewer initial-recurrent tumor pairs. After dendritic cell vaccination, a higher estimated pretreatment TIL content predicted longer time to progression and overall survival. The three-group TCR overlap response model was described as speculative and requiring prospective validation. TCR clonality showed no direct relationship with survival, which suggests that a diverse polyclonal response may matter.

With respect to this clone: The specificity of this receptor is unknown. No quality values exist for individual bases; no much larger clone is one base distant.

The sequence came from a human donor with glioblastoma. The sample in question was blood, obtained before dendritic cell vaccination. This receptor chain uses TRBV6-1 and TRBJ2-7, with the D gene too uncertain to name. This receptor carries the CDR3 CASSGRHSYEQYF. The base sequence is TGTGCCAGCAGTGGCAGACACTCCTACGAGCAGTACTTC.